What follows are 27 T cell receptor beta chains derived from one specimen sequenced in a study of blood T cell repertoires in COVID-19. Profiled with immunoSEQ multiplex PCR; TCRdb holds only in-frame clones, not every one. The data show around 200,000 clones, approximately 89% seen once. The material sequenced was PBMCs or T cells enriched from blood (not recorded which). Every receptor here comes from a man between 35 and 55 years old who had recovered from COVID-19.

V gene TRBV7-9 combines with J gene TRBJ1-2, with 8 bases identical to TRBD1. This CDR3 contains 15 residues. The J segment lost 6 bases and the V segment lost 1 base, leaving 7 bases of the junction unmatched. Germline values: CDR1 SEHNR, CDR2 FQNEAQ (reference sequence). The CDR3 nucleotides are TGTGCCAGCAGCTTAGTAGACAGGGGAAGCGATGGCTACACCTTC. This translates into CASSLVDRGSDGYTF.

There are a few counts of this clone. J is TRBJ1-1 and V is TRBV7-2; 7 nucleotides match TRBD1. CDR1 is SGHTA, CDR2 FQGNSA, per germline. V dropped 3 bases and J dropped 5; count of bases not matched to a gene: 9. The CDR3 length is 15 residues. The CDR3 is CASSLSQGVGTEAFF. The CDR3 DNA reads as TGTGCCAGCAGCTTGAGCCAGGGGGTGGGGACTGAAGCTTTCTTT.

This sequence joins TRBV4-1 and TRBJ1-3, with 7 positions matching TRBD1. The CDR3 has 16 residues. Looked up from germline, CDR1 is MGHRA and CDR2 is YSYEKL. The J segment lost 2 bases and the V segment lost 2 bases, leaving 6 bases of the junction unmatched. The CDR3 spells CASSQPTGTAGNTIYF. The CDR3 DNA reads TGCGCCAGCAGCCAACCGACCGGGACAGCTGGAAACACCATATATTTT.

V is TRBV28 and J is TRBJ2-1, with a tentative D call TRBD2 (6 bases). The V end was cut by 4 bases, the J end by 7 bases, with 20 bases between. Germline CDR1 and CDR2: MDHEN and SYDVKM. This CDR3 is built from 16 residues. The CDR3 spells CASSYPLVWGRNEQFF. CDR3 DNA: TGTGCCAGCAGTTACCCCTTAGTTTGGGGGAGGAATGAGCAGTTCTTC.

The chain combines TRBV30 with TRBJ2-3, with no clear D. Germline lookup yields CDR1 GTSNPN and CDR2 SVGIG (reference sequence). The CDR3 loop spans 12 amino acids. V lost 1 base and J lost 6, with 8 bases in between. The CDR3 loop reads CAWSAIVDTQYF. CDR3 bases: TGTGCCTGGAGTGCAATAGTGGATACGCAGTATTTT.

The rearrangement links TRBV2 to TRBJ1-1, with a weak D call TRBD1 (5 bases). Per germline, CDR1 SNHLY and CDR2 FYNNEI. This CDR3 spans 15 amino acids. Trimming cost V 4 bases and J 4 bases, with 16 bases left between them. The CDR3 DNA is TGTGCCAGCAGTGCCTTGGGAGGGGTAGGCACTGAAGCTTTCTTT. It codes for CASSALGGVGTEAFF.

The CDR3 protein is CASSGRLDTQYF. CDR3 DNA sequence: TGTGCCAGCAGCGGCAGACTAGATACGCAGTATTTT. The chain links TRBV5-6 to TRBJ2-3, with D unresolved. With 4 bases removed from V and 5 bases from J, the gap between germline ends came to 8 bases. The CDR3 is made up of 12 amino acids. Germline CDR1 is SGHDT and CDR2 is YYEEEE.

The V call is TRBV20-1, the J call TRBJ2-5; unclear D gene. Between the trimmed V and J ends, which lost 7 bases and 1 base, there was a span of 7 bases. Germline V gives CDR1 DFQATT, CDR2 SNEGSKA (reference sequence). The CDR3 is 11 residues long. CDR3 protein: CSGTTQETQYF. The DNA for the CDR3 is TGCAGTGGTACAACCCAAGAGACCCAGTACTTC.

V usage is TRBV30 and J usage is TRBJ1-1; perhaps TRBD1 as D (6 bases). This CDR3 has 11 amino acids. V lost 5 bases, J lost 6 bases, and 10 bases lay in between. Per the germline V gene, CDR1 is GTSNPN and CDR2 is SVGIG (reference sequence). The chain's CDR3 is CAWATGSEAFF. For the CDR3, the DNA is TGTGCCTGGGCGACAGGATCTGAAGCTTTCTTT.

The rearrangement uses TRBV19 and TRBJ2-7; weak D call: TRBD1 (5 bases). This CDR3 spans 13 amino acids. Trimming removed 10 bases at V and 1 base at J, with 14 bases between. Germline V gene data show CDR1 as LNHDA and CDR2 as SQIVND (reference sequence). The CDR3, as DNA: TGTGCCACCTCTTCAGGGCGTTCCTACGAGCAGTACTTC. Protein sequence: CATSSGRSYEQYF.

This chain links TRBV29-1 with TRBJ1-2, with TRBD1 matching over 7 bases. CDR3 length: 14 residues. The trim removed 4 bases at V and 7 bases at J, leaving 12 bases unmatched. Germline V gene lookup returns CDR1 SQVTM and CDR2 ANQGSEA. The CDR3, as DNA: TGCAGCGTTGTTGATAACAGGGGCTTGAGTGGCTACACCTTC. Residues: CSVVDNRGLSGYTF.

The chain recombines TRBV9 with TRBJ1-2; the D is unclear. The V end lost 0 bases, the J end lost 0 bases, and 6 bases lay between the germline ends. The CDR3 is made up of 14 amino acids. Germline V gene lookup returns CDR1 SGDLS and CDR2 YYNGEE. The CDR3 spells CASSVEPANYGYTF. The CDR3 nucleotides read TGTGCCAGCAGCGTAGAGCCGGCTAACTATGGCTACACCTTC.

This sequence joins TRBV5-6 and TRBJ1-2; 7 nucleotides agree with TRBD1. This CDR3 contains 13 residues. With 0 bases clipped from V and 6 bases from J, the junction kept 2 bases outside the gene matches. Germline CDR1 SGHDT, CDR2 YYEEEE. CDR3 sequence reads: CASSLAGTDGYTF. CDR3 sequence (DNA): TGTGCCAGCAGCTTGGCCGGGACAGATGGCTACACCTTC.

The chain combines TRBV6-5 with TRBJ2-5, with D maybe TRBD2 (6 bases). This CDR3 is 13 amino acids long. The V end lost 2 bases, the J end lost 5 bases, and 9 bases lay between the germline ends. CDR1 is MNHEY and CDR2 is SVGAGI in the germline V gene. As DNA, the CDR3 is TGTGCCAGCAGTTACGGAGGGTTGGAGACCCAGTACTTC. Translating it yields CASSYGGLETQYF.

The V gene is TRBV7-9, the J gene TRBJ2-5, with 12 positions matching TRBD1. V was clipped by 0 bases and J by 5 bases; unmatched bases: 10. The germline CDR1 and CDR2 sequences are SEHNR and FQNEAQ (reference sequence). CDR3 length equals 18 residues. The CDR3 DNA sequence: TGTGCCAGCAGCTTAGCCCTTACCGGGACAGGGGGCGTGGAGACCCAGTACTTC. Translating gives CASSLALTGTGGVETQYF.

This rearrangement joins TRBV18 to TRBJ2-2; D gene ambiguous. Germline-derived CDR1 and CDR2 are KGHSH and LQKENI. V lost 3 bases to trimming and J lost 1 base, with 3 bases between them. The CDR3 is made up of 13 amino acids. CDR3 region: CASSPRNTGELFF. In DNA form, the CDR3 reads TGTGCCAGCTCACCTCGGAACACCGGGGAGCTGTTTTTT.

The chain combines TRBV2 with TRBJ2-7; TRBD2 matches 7 bases. V lost 3 bases and J lost 2; bases outside the gene matches: 4. The CDR3 sequence is 14 residues long. CDR1 is SNHLY and CDR2 is FYNNEI in the germline V gene. The CDR3 sequence: CASSEGRGAYEQYF. In DNA, the CDR3 is TGTGCCAGCAGTGAGGGGAGGGGAGCCTACGAGCAGTACTTC.

This sequence joins TRBV6-5 and TRBJ1-6, with 9 bases lining up with TRBD1. Per the germline V gene, CDR1 is MNHEY and CDR2 is SVGAGI. The CDR3 sequence is 16 residues long. The V gene end was trimmed by 0 bases and the J gene end by 3 bases; junction bases not matched to a gene: 0. In DNA form, the CDR3 reads TGTGCCAGCAGTTACTCGACAGGGGGCTATAATTCACCCCTCCACTTT. Encoded protein: CASSYSTGGYNSPLHF.

This clone occurred once. This sequence joins TRBV5-1 and TRBJ1-2; TRBD1 matches at 7 bases. Germline CDR1 is SGHRS and CDR2 is YFSETQ. The CDR3 runs to 15 residues. V dropped 5 bases and J dropped 3; count of bases not matched to a gene: 10. The CDR3 DNA reads as TGCGCCAGCAGTCCAACAGGGGTGAAGTACTATGGCTACACCTTC. Its translation: CASSPTGVKYYGYTF. Full variable domain (missing parts from reference TRBV5-1 and TRBJ1-2): KAGVTQTPRYLIKTRGQQVTLSCSPISGHRSVSWYQQTPGQGLQFLFEYFSETQRNKGNFPGRFSGRQFSNSRSEMNVSTLELGDSALYLCASSPTGVKYYGYTFGSGTRLTVV.

This sequence joins TRBV6-5 and TRBJ2-5, with TRBD2 matching over 7 bases. Germline V CDR1 and CDR2: MNHEY, SVGAGI. The CDR3 extends over 14 amino acids. Germline trimming cut 6 bases from V and 2 bases from J; bases unmatched to any gene: 6. CDR3 nucleotides: TGTGCCAGCAGCCTCGGGGGGTTACAAGAGACCCAGTACTTC. Translating it yields CASSLGGLQETQYF.

V gene TRBV28 combines with J gene TRBJ1-1; tentative D call: TRBD1 (5 bases). The V gene lost 2 bases and the J gene lost 3 bases, with 13 bases spanning the gap. Germline V CDR1 and CDR2: MDHEN, SYDVKM. The CDR3 is 15 residues long. CDR3 region: CASSLGGEPHTEAFF. CDR3 bases: TGTGCCAGCAGTTTAGGGGGGGAGCCGCACACTGAAGCTTTCTTT.

CDR3 region: CASSSRQGASQFF. In DNA form, the CDR3 reads TGTGCCAGCAGTTCACGACAGGGGGCGTCGCAGTTCTTC. V is TRBV27 and J is TRBJ2-1, with 10 bases lining up with TRBD1. The CDR3 extends over 13 amino acids. Trimming took 4 bases from V and 12 from J; bases not matched to a gene: 6. The germline V gene has CDR1 MNHEY and CDR2 SMNVEV (reference sequence).

The V and J genes are TRBV19 and TRBJ1-2, with D possibly TRBD1 on 5 matching bases. The CDR3 has 16 residues. CDR1 and CDR2 from the germline V gene are LNHDA and SQIVND (reference sequence). Deletions cut 6 bases from V and 5 bases from J, with 22 bases between. The CDR3 spells CASSTGGGRTRYGYTF. As DNA, the CDR3 is TGTGCCAGTAGCACCGGGGGGGGTCGTACTAGGTATGGCTACACCTTC.

The chain carries TRBV5-1 and TRBJ2-1; D possibly corresponds to TRBD2 (6 bases). Germline V gene data show CDR1 as SGHRS and CDR2 as YFSETQ. Trimming removed 0 bases at V and 4 bases at J, with 8 bases between. The CDR3 length is 14 residues. This chain's CDR3 is CASSLAGTYNEQFF. DNA of the CDR3: TGCGCCAGCAGCTTGGCCGGGACTTACAATGAGCAGTTCTTC.

The chain recombines TRBV14 with TRBJ2-7, with 8 bases identical to TRBD1. The germline V gene has CDR1 SGHDN and CDR2 FVKESK. Trimming at V came to 8 bases and at J to 6 bases, leaving 12 bases not matched to a gene. The CDR3 runs 14 residues. CDR3 coding DNA: TGTGCCAGCGATGATGGACAGGGTCTGGGCGAGCAGTACTTC. It specifies CASDDGQGLGEQYF. The entire variable domain, with the rest obtained from reference TRBV14 and TRBJ2-7, is as follows: EAGVTQFPSHSVIEKGQTVTLRCDPISGHDNLYWYRRVMGKEIKFLLHFVKESKQDESGMPNNRFLAERTGGTYSTLKVQPAELEDSGVYFCASDDGQGLGEQYFGPGTRLTVT.

The V and J genes are TRBV30 and TRBJ2-3; 7 nucleotides match TRBD2. Germline CDR1 reads GTSNPN; CDR2 reads SVGIG (reference sequence). CDR3 size: 16 residues. J was trimmed by 2 bases and V by 0 bases; bases with no gene match: 8. DNA for the CDR3: TGTGCCTGGAGTGTAGCGGGAAGAGAATCCACAGATACGCAGTATTTT. Translation gives CAWSVAGRESTDTQYF.

The V and J genes are TRBV11-2 and TRBJ1-2; D gene ambiguous. The CDR3 is made up of 11 amino acids. V dropped 1 base and J dropped 8 bases, with 5 bases sitting between them. Germline CDR1 reads SGHAT; CDR2 reads FQNNGV. The DNA of the CDR3 is TGTGCCAGCAGCTTAGGGAGAGGCTACACCTTC. It specifies CASSLGRGYTF.